One and the same sample provided the 27 T cell receptor beta chains below, sequenced in a study of blood T cell repertoires in COVID-19. Clones were sequenced by immunoSEQ multiplex PCR, and TCRdb holds only the in-frame ones, with some missing. Seen here are 150,000 to 200,000 clones, around 80% observed once, and the top ten hold 7.8%. The sequenced material came from peripheral blood. These receptors came from a woman aged 55 to 70 with COVID-19, enrolled during active disease.

The chain links TRBV7-9 to TRBJ1-4, with 8 positions matching TRBD1. This CDR3 spans 15 amino acids. The junction had 6 bases not matched to a gene; V was cut back by 1 base and J by 8 bases. CDR1 and CDR2 from the germline V gene are SEHNR and FQNEAQ (reference sequence). CDR3 residues: CASSLGRAGGEKLFF. CDR3 bases: TGTGCCAGCAGCTTAGGGAGGGCAGGGGGCGAAAAACTGTTTTTT.

Worth noting for this clone: The junction departs from the called germline gene at one end, perhaps through a read error. The chain employs TRBV3-1 (or the pseudogene TRBV3-2) and TRBJ2-7, with D maybe TRBD2 (5 bases). This CDR3 is 16 amino acids long. Germline V gene data show CDR1 as LGHDT and CDR2 as YNNKEL (reference sequence). CDR3 region: CASSEEGLTRVYEQYF. CDR3 coding DNA: TGTGCCAGCAGCGAAGAAGGACTGACGCGGGTCTACGAGCAGTACTTC.

The chain recombines TRBV18 with TRBJ2-7, with D maybe TRBD1 (6 bases). There are 14 residues in the CDR3. The V end was cut by 1 base, the J end by 2 bases, with 9 bases between. Germline V CDR1 and CDR2: KGHSH, LQKENI. In DNA, the CDR3 is TGTGCCAGCTCACCACGGACAGAAACCTACGAGCAGTACTTC. It is translated as CASSPRTETYEQYF.

This clone was seen only once. This sequence joins TRBV18 and TRBJ2-1; the match to TRBD1 covers 8 bases. The CDR3 consists of 16 residues. Trimming cost V 4 bases and J 5 bases; bases outside gene matches: 10. Germline CDR1 KGHSH, CDR2 LQKENI. CDR3 amino acids: CASSHGQGQGNNEQFF. CDR3 DNA sequence: TGTGCCAGCTCACATGGACAGGGCCAGGGAAACAATGAGCAGTTCTTC. The full variable domain, rest sourced from reference TRBV18 and TRBJ2-1, is NAGVMQNPRHLVRRRGQEARLRCSPMKGHSHVYWYRQLPEEGLKFMVYLQKENIIDESGMPKERFSAEFPKEGPSILRIQQVVRGDSAAYFCASSHGQGQGNNEQFFGPGTRLTVL.

V gene TRBV3-1 (or the pseudogene TRBV3-2) combines with J gene TRBJ2-2, with 9 bases fitting TRBD1. The CDR3 runs 15 residues. Looked up from germline, CDR1 is LGHDT and CDR2 is YNNKEL (reference sequence). The V segment lost 7 bases and the J segment 1 base; nucleotides outside the gene matches: 4. The DNA of the CDR3 is TGTGCCAGCAAACCGGGACAGGGGAACACCGGGGAGCTGTTTTTT. Translating gives CASKPGQGNTGELFF.

This chain links TRBV2 with TRBJ2-1; 7 bases align to TRBD1. CDR1 is SNHLY and CDR2 is FYNNEI in the germline V gene. The CDR3 is 15 residues long. V gave up 2 bases and J gave up 7 bases; unmatched junction bases: 8. The CDR3 region has the DNA TGTGCCAGCAGTGAACGTAGACAGGGCGTAAATGAGCAGTTCTTC. This sequence encodes CASSERRQGVNEQFF. Full variable domain (missing parts from reference TRBV2 and TRBJ2-1): EPEVTQTPSHQVTQMGQEVILRCVPISNHLYFYWYRQILGQKVEFLVSFYNNEISEKSEIFDDQFSVERPDGSNFTLKIRSTKLEDSAMYFCASSERRQGVNEQFFGPGTRLTVL.

This chain uses TRBV2 with TRBJ2-7; 8 bases line up with TRBD2. Germline-derived CDR1 and CDR2 are SNHLY and FYNNEI. J was trimmed by 2 bases and V by 7 bases; bases with no gene match: 4. The CDR3 loop spans 13 amino acids. In nucleotides, the CDR3 is TGTGCCAGCATGGGACTAGGAGCCTACGAGCAGTACTTC. Its protein is CASMGLGAYEQYF. Based on the CDR3 plus reference TRBV2 and TRBJ2-7, the full variable domain is EPEVTQTPSHQVTQMGQEVILRCVPISNHLYFYWYRQILGQKVEFLVSFYNNEISEKSEIFDDQFSVERPDGSNFTLKIRSTKLEDSAMYFCASMGLGAYEQYFGPGTRLTVT.

The V gene is TRBV6-6, the J gene TRBJ2-3, with 10 bases lining up with TRBD2. This CDR3 comprises 16 residues. CDR1 is MNHNY and CDR2 is SVGAGI in the germline V gene (reference sequence). The junction had 11 bases not matched to a gene; V was cut back by 6 bases and J by 5 bases. CDR3 in amino acids: CASRFPNTSGKDTQYF. As DNA, the CDR3 is TGTGCCAGCAGGTTCCCTAACACTAGCGGGAAAGATACGCAGTATTTT.

The chain employs TRBV11-2 and TRBJ1-2, with TRBD1 matching 8 bases. The J segment lost 5 bases and the V segment lost 4 bases, leaving 6 bases of the junction unmatched. The CDR3 sequence is 14 residues long. The V gene's germline CDR1 is SGHAT and CDR2 FQNNGV. This CDR3 reads CASSSNTGGYGYTF. The CDR3 region has the DNA TGTGCCAGCAGCTCAAATACAGGGGGTTATGGCTACACCTTC. The full variable domain, rest sourced from reference TRBV11-2 and TRBJ1-2, is EAGVAQSPRYKIIEKRQSVAFWCNPISGHATLYWYQQILGQGPKLLIQFQNNGVVDDSQLPKDRFSAERLKGVDSTLKIQPAKLEDSAVYLCASSSNTGGYGYTFGSGTRLTVV.

V and J are TRBV6-1 and TRBJ1-5, with unresolved D. Germline CDR1 reads MNHNS; CDR2 reads SASEGT. CDR3 length: 13 residues. Between the trimmed V and J ends, which lost 3 bases and 11 bases, there was a span of 14 bases. The CDR3 sequence is CASSDLAPRTQHF. The CDR3 nucleotides read TGTGCCAGCAGTGATCTAGCCCCCAGGACCCAGCATTTT.

V is TRBV7-2 and J is TRBJ2-2; TRBD1 matches 7 bases. This CDR3 has 14 amino acids. V lost 2 bases, J lost 6 bases, and 3 bases stayed unmatched. Germline CDR1 is SGHTA and CDR2 is FQGNSA. CDR3: CASSLRQGAGELFF. The CDR3 coding sequence is TGTGCCAGCAGCTTACGGCAGGGGGCCGGGGAGCTGTTTTTT.

V and J are TRBV6-4 and TRBJ1-2, with 10 bases fitting TRBD1. Trimming cost V 2 bases and J 7 bases; bases outside gene matches: 1. This CDR3 has 13 residues. Germline CDR1 is MRHNA and CDR2 is SNTAGT. CDR3 loop: CASSDRTGGGYTF. CDR3 bases: TGTGCCAGCAGTGACAGGACAGGGGGTGGCTACACCTTC.

The chain joins TRBV2 to TRBJ1-4, with TRBD1 matching 8 bases. V was clipped by 5 bases and J by 12 bases; unmatched bases: 5. The CDR3 consists of 12 residues. CDR1 SNHLY and CDR2 FYNNEI come from the germline V gene. The CDR3 is CASSLLQGELFF. The CDR3 nucleotides are TGTGCCAGCAGTCTCTTACAGGGGGAACTGTTTTTT.

A few counts support this clone. The rearrangement joins TRBV6-4 to TRBJ2-1; TRBD1 matches at 9 bases. The length of the CDR3 is 16 residues. The V gene end was trimmed by 0 bases and the J gene end by 8 bases; junction bases not matched to a gene: 8. The germline CDR1 and CDR2 sequences are MRHNA and SNTAGT. The CDR3 reads CASSDSPGQGKDEQFF. The CDR3 DNA follows: TGTGCCAGCAGTGACTCACCGGGACAGGGAAAAGATGAGCAGTTCTTC.

V and J are TRBV6-5 and TRBJ2-4, with a possible D match to TRBD2 (7 bases). The CDR3 has 13 amino acids. Germline-derived CDR1 and CDR2 are MNHEY and SVGAGI. V was pared by 6 bases and J by 9 bases, with 15 bases between. The CDR3 DNA is TGTGCCAGCAGGGCCCGGGGGGCGGGCATTCAGTACTTC. Its protein product is CASRARGAGIQYF.

V usage is TRBV18 and J usage is TRBJ2-7; the match to TRBD1 covers 11 bases. Trimming took 6 bases from V and 0 from J; bases not matched to a gene: 1. The CDR3 extends over 14 amino acids. Germline CDR1 KGHSH, CDR2 LQKENI. The CDR3 coding sequence is TGTGCCAGCTCGGGGACAGGGGGCTCCTACGAGCAGTACTTC. It specifies CASSGTGGSYEQYF.

This clone has only one observation. The V and J genes are TRBV5-6 and TRBJ1-5; tentative D call: TRBD1 (5 bases). This CDR3 has 15 residues. Trimming removed 0 bases at V and 6 bases at J, with 13 bases between. Germline CDR1 is SGHDT and CDR2 is YYEEEE. The CDR3 here is CASSLDGREVQPQHF. The CDR3 DNA is TGTGCCAGCAGCTTGGACGGCAGGGAGGTTCAGCCCCAGCATTTT.

V is TRBV6-1 and J is TRBJ1-1; D is unresolved. CDR1 MNHNS and CDR2 SASEGT come from the germline V gene. This CDR3 is 14 amino acids long. The V gene lost 3 bases and the J gene lost 3 bases, with 11 bases spanning the gap. The CDR3 DNA is TGTGCCAGCAGTGACCTCCCACAGCACACTGAAGCTTTCTTT. Protein product: CASSDLPQHTEAFF.

This chain links TRBV19 with TRBJ2-7; D perhaps matches TRBD1 (5 bases). The CDR3 spans 17 residues. In germline, CDR1 is LNHDA, CDR2 SQIVND (reference sequence). V was cut by 11 bases and J by 0 bases, with 26 bases left in between. The CDR3 region is CASLKGRQPRSSYEQYV. Here the CDR3 DNA reads TGTGCCTCACTCAAGGGAAGACAGCCTCGAAGCTCCTACGAGCAGTACGTC.

The V and J genes are TRBV5-1 and TRBJ1-2, with TRBD1 matching 8 bases. The V gene end was trimmed by 1 base and the J gene end by 7 bases; junction bases not matched to a gene: 9. Germline values: CDR1 SGHRS, CDR2 YFSETQ. This CDR3 spans 15 amino acids. The CDR3 sequence is CASSLFRTGFAGYTF. The CDR3 coding sequence is TGCGCCAGCAGCTTGTTCCGGACAGGGTTTGCTGGCTACACCTTC.

This chain links TRBV18 with TRBJ2-5, with a weak D call TRBD2 (5 bases). This CDR3 contains 13 residues. Trimming removed 3 bases from V and 2 bases from J, with 7 bases in between. CDR1 is KGHSH and CDR2 is LQKENI in the germline V gene. CDR3 sequence reads: CASSPGVQETQYF. The CDR3 DNA reads TGTGCCAGCTCACCGGGAGTACAAGAGACCCAGTACTTC.

The chain has TRBV27 and TRBJ1-3; D remains unclear. In germline, CDR1 is MNHEY, CDR2 SMNVEV (reference sequence). This CDR3 has 16 amino acids. Trimming pared 5 bases from V and 0 bases from J, leaving 14 bases between. DNA of the CDR3: TGTGCCAGCAGTCCCTCGTACAGCTACTCTGGAAACACCATATATTTT. Amino acid sequence: CASSPSYSYSGNTIYF.

The chain has TRBV30 and TRBJ1-5; D is ambiguous. With 1 base removed from V and 7 bases from J, the gap between germline ends came to 8 bases. Germline V gene data show CDR1 as GTSNPN and CDR2 as SVGIG (reference sequence). The CDR3 sequence is 12 residues long. The CDR3 region is CAWSGGHQPQHF. The CDR3 DNA is TGTGCCTGGAGTGGTGGGCACCAGCCCCAGCATTTT. Together with reference TRBV30 and TRBJ1-5, the CDR3 gives the full variable domain: SQTIHQWPATLVQPVGSPLSLECTVEGTSNPNLYWYRQAAGRGLQLLFYSVGIGQISSEVPQNLSASRPQDRQFILSSKKLLLSDSGFYLCAWSGGHQPQHFGDGTRLSIL.

The chain joins TRBV28 to TRBJ1-3; a possible D gene is TRBD1 (6 bases). Germline CDR1 and CDR2: MDHEN and SYDVKM. The CDR3 runs 15 residues. V lost 5 bases and J lost 6, with 17 bases in between. The CDR3 DNA sequence: TGTGCCAGCAGTCCCCCGGCAGGGGTGGCAAACACCATATATTTT. Its protein product is CASSPPAGVANTIYF.

The rearrangement links TRBV5-1 to TRBJ2-2; no clear D. V shed 0 bases and J shed 4 bases, with 7 bases lying between them. Per the germline V gene, CDR1 is SGHRS and CDR2 is YFSETQ. This CDR3 is 14 amino acids long. The CDR3: CASSLDPSTGELFF. DNA for the CDR3: TGCGCCAGCAGCTTGGACCCGAGCACCGGGGAGCTGTTTTTT.

The chain employs TRBV13 and TRBJ1-2; a possible D gene is TRBD1 (5 bases). Germline CDR1 and CDR2: PRHDT and FYEKMQ (reference sequence). The CDR3 length is 15 residues. V lost 5 bases to trimming and J lost 2 bases, with 15 bases between them. The CDR3 DNA reads TGTGCCAGCAGCACCGGGCTCACAGGAAACTATGGCTACACCTTC. It yields the protein CASSTGLTGNYGYTF. Full variable domain (remainder filled in from reference TRBV13 and TRBJ1-2): AAGVIQSPRHLIKEKRETATLKCYPIPRHDTVYWYQQGPGQDPQFLISFYEKMQSDKGSIPDRFSAQQFSDYHSELNMSSLELGDSALYFCASSTGLTGNYGYTFGSGTRLTVV.

The gene calls are TRBV28 and TRBJ2-1; 9 nucleotides line up with TRBD1. The CDR3 runs to 17 residues. The V and J ends lost 3 bases and 4 bases, in that order; junction bases with no gene match: 10. The germline CDR1 and CDR2 sequences are MDHEN and SYDVKM. The CDR3 region is CASSFLGHRGLYNEQFF. In DNA, the CDR3 is TGTGCCAGCAGTTTTTTAGGCCACAGGGGGCTTTACAATGAGCAGTTCTTC.